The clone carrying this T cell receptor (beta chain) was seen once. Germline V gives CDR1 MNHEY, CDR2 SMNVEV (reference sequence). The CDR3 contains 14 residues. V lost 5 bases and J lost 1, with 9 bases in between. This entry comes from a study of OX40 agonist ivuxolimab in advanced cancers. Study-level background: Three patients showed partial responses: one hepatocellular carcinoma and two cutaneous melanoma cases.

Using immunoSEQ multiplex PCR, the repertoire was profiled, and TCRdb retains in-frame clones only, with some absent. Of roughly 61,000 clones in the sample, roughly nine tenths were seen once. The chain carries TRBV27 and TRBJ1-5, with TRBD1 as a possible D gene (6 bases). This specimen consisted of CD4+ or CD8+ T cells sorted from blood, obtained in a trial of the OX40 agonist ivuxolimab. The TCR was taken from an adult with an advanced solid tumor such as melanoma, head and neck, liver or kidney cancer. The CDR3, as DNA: TGTGCCAGCAGTCAACAGGGAAGCAATCAGCCCCAGCATTTT. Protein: CASSQQGSNQPQHF.